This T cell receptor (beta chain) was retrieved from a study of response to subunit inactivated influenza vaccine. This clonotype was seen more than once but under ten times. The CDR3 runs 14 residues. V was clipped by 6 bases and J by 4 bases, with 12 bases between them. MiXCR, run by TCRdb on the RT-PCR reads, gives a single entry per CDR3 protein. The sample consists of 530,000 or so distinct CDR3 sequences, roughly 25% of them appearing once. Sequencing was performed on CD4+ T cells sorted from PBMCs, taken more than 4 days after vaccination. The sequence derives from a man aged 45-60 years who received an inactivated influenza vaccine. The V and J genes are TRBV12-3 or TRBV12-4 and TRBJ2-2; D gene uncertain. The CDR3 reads CASRAESGTGELFF. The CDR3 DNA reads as TGTGCCAGCAGGGCCGAGTCCGGCACCGGGGAGCTGTTTTTT.